Described below is a single T cell receptor beta chain sequence and its context. Its specificity is not known. CDR3 length: 14 residues. After removal of 4 bases from V and 4 bases from J, the junction contained 6 bases not matched to a gene. CDR1 and CDR2 (germline): MGHRA, YSYEKL. Regarding treatment: approximately nine-day PBMC culture with coronavirus spike peptide pools or control peptides (ViraFEST assay). Approximately 1.8 million PBMCs per well were cultured with around 10 IU/ml IL-2 and roughly 10 ug/ml peptide pools. The sample originates from a study of vaccination and CD4 T cells after COVID-19. Study overall: Convalescent donors were composed of six males and four females, of whom two were Hispanic. General study findings and limits: Reactive clonotype counts went from median roughly 20 after infection to a few dozen after vaccination, nonsignificantly. Only post-vaccination samples contained a median approximately 85% of the reactive clones in convalescent patients.

The Oncomine TCR Beta short-read assay was applied to DNA of cultured CD4+ T cells. TCRdb ran MiXCR on the PCR reads and lists one entry per CDR3 protein. The profile shows 15,000 or so distinct CDR3 sequences, about 41% of them singletons. The sequenced sample was CD4+ T cells from blood, cultured in vitro. The clonotype comes from a human donor who had recovered from COVID-19. The rearrangement joins TRBV4-1 to TRBJ1-2; 7 bases align to TRBD1. CDR3: CASSLDRDSYGYTF. The CDR3 DNA sequence: TGCGCCAGCAGCCTCGACAGGGACTCCTATGGCTACACCTTC.